The 27 T cell receptor beta chains presented below share a single source sample, sequenced in a study of shared clonotypes between healthy human individuals. Generated by immunoSEQ multiplex PCR, the TCRdb table keeps only in-frame clones and is missing some. The repertoire includes fewer than 1.4 million clones, approximately 80% of them detected once, and roughly 0.57% sits in the top ten. The specimen was memory CD4+ T cells from PBMCs. Subset indicated: CD45RA-negative fraction. These receptors originate from a man aged 18-30 years in good health. Some clones in this sample may be carry-over from other donors' samples.

This clone was found a few times. The chain uses TRBV10-2 and TRBJ1-5; D perhaps matches TRBD1 (5 bases). Trimming took off 2 bases at V and 6 bases at J, with 8 bases between the two ends. The CDR3 consists of 13 residues. From germline, CDR1 is WSHSY and CDR2 SAAADI. The CDR3 reads CASSETGGQPQHF. As DNA, the CDR3 is TGCGCCAGCAGTGAGACAGGCGGTCAGCCCCAGCATTTT.

This clone was counted at least ten times. The CDR3 loop is CASSVGGGSPLHF. CDR3 sequence (DNA): TGTGCCAGCAGTGTGGGAGGCGGTTCACCCCTCCACTTT. The J gene is TRBJ1-6, the V gene TRBV25-1; D is ambiguous. Germline V CDR1 and CDR2: MGHDK, SYGVNS. Trimming removed 4 bases at V and 9 bases at J, with 10 bases between. The length of the CDR3 is 13 residues.

In nucleotides, the CDR3 is TGTGCCAGCTCCACGACAGGCAGCCCCTCCTACGAGCAGTACTTC. Residues: CASSTTGSPSYEQYF. This sequence joins TRBV18 and TRBJ2-7; possibly TRBD1 for D (6 bases). V lost 6 bases and J 0 bases, leaving 15 bases between the germline ends. Germline lookup yields CDR1 KGHSH and CDR2 LQKENI. The CDR3 loop spans 15 amino acids.

CDR3 nucleotides: TGTGCCTGGAGTGCAGGTAGACTCTTAGGGGAGCAGTACTTC. Translated: CAWSAGRLLGEQYF. V gene TRBV30 combines with J gene TRBJ2-7, with D unresolved. CDR1 and CDR2 from the germline V gene are GTSNPN and SVGIG (reference sequence). The CDR3 consists of 14 residues. Between the trimmed V and J ends, which lost 1 base and 7 bases, there was a span of 17 bases.

CDR3 coding DNA: TGCGCCAGCAGCTTGGTTGGCAGGGGTAATGGCTACACCTTC. Amino acid sequence: CASSLVGRGNGYTF. J is TRBJ1-2 and V is TRBV5-1; TRBD1 is a possible D gene (6 bases). The CDR3 consists of 14 residues. Germline values: CDR1 SGHRS, CDR2 YFSETQ. Trimming took off 0 bases at V and 6 bases at J, with 12 bases between the two ends.

V is TRBV6-1 and J is TRBJ2-5, with D maybe TRBD2 (6 bases). V was trimmed by 4 bases and J by 7 bases, leaving 16 bases between them. Germline V CDR1 and CDR2: MNHNS, SASEGT. The CDR3 length is 14 residues. CDR3 coding DNA: TGTGCCAGCAGTGCGGAGGGACTGATTGGGACCCAGTACTTC. Translation gives CASSAEGLIGTQYF.

The rearrangement links TRBV28 to TRBJ1-1; maybe TRBD1 (6 bases). Looked up from germline, CDR1 is MDHEN and CDR2 is SYDVKM. V lost 8 bases to trimming and J lost 10 bases, with 23 bases between them. The CDR3 contains 14 residues. CDR3 residues: CASHKGGTGTGAFF. DNA of the CDR3: TGTGCCAGCCACAAAGGGGGGACCGGGACGGGAGCTTTCTTT.

CDR3: CASSQPGVALRGKQYF. CDR3 in DNA: TGTGCCAGCAGCCAGCCAGGGGTCGCACTAAGGGGAAAGCAGTATTTT. This chain joins TRBV27 and TRBJ2-3; D perhaps matches TRBD1 (6 bases). Per germline, CDR1 MNHEY and CDR2 SMNVEV (reference sequence). V was cut by 6 bases and J by 11 bases, with 27 bases left in between. The CDR3 has 16 residues.

The rearrangement joins TRBV7-6 to TRBJ2-7; D is possibly TRBD2 (5 bases). Per the germline V gene, CDR1 is SGHVS and CDR2 is FNYEAQ. V lost 4 bases and J 4 bases, leaving 20 bases between the germline ends. The CDR3 runs 16 residues. CDR3 in DNA: TGTGCCAGCAGCTCTCCCGCGGGCAGAGGGCTATACGAGCAGTACTTC. Amino acids: CASSSPAGRGLYEQYF.

V gene TRBV10-3 combines with J gene TRBJ2-5; TRBD2 matches 7 bases. The junction had 9 bases not matched to a gene; V was cut back by 4 bases and J by 4 bases. The CDR3 is 15 amino acids. CDR1 is ENHRY and CDR2 is SYGVKD in the germline V gene. The CDR3 nucleotides read TGTGCCATCAGTGCGGTGCGGGAGACTTTAGAGACCCAGTACTTC. Translated: CAISAVRETLETQYF.

This clone was detected a few times. The rearrangement links TRBV4-1 to TRBJ1-2; D is undetermined. The CDR3 totals 14 residues. The germline V gene has CDR1 MGHRA and CDR2 YSYEKL. Deletions cut 4 bases from V and 5 bases from J, with 14 bases between. The CDR3 DNA reads as TGCGCCAGCAGCCCCCTTGGGCGGGGTTATGGCTACACCTTC. Encoded protein: CASSPLGRGYGYTF.

This chain's CDR3 is CASSQSPGQGETDTQYF. The CDR3, as DNA: TGCGCCAGCAGCCAATCCCCGGGCCAGGGGGAAACAGATACGCAGTATTTT. V gene TRBV4-3 combines with J gene TRBJ2-3; 7 bases match TRBD1. The CDR3 contains 17 residues. From germline, CDR1 is LGHNA and CDR2 YSLEER. With 2 bases clipped from V and 3 bases from J, the junction kept 11 bases outside the gene matches.

This clone was found a few times. The chain joins TRBV10-2 to TRBJ1-5, with D possibly being TRBD1 (6 bases). Germline loops: CDR1 WSHSY, CDR2 SAAADI. Trimming left V 6 bases short and J 0 bases short, with 12 bases between. CDR3 length: 15 amino acids. CDR3: CASRAGQNSNQPQHF. The DNA for the CDR3 is TGCGCCAGCAGGGCAGGACAGAATAGCAATCAGCCCCAGCATTTT.

The CDR3 reads CASNRLARGETQYF. The CDR3 nucleotides read TGTGCCAGCAACCGACTAGCTAGAGGAGAGACCCAGTACTTC. V is TRBV6-1 and J is TRBJ2-5; 7 bases map to TRBD2. Germline V gives CDR1 MNHNS, CDR2 SASEGT. This CDR3 contains 14 residues. With 7 bases clipped from V and 4 bases from J, the junction kept 9 bases outside the gene matches.

This clone was detected many times. The chain joins TRBV27 to TRBJ1-2; 8 bases are a match to TRBD1. Germline CDR1 and CDR2: MNHEY and SMNVEV (reference sequence). V was clipped by 8 bases and J by 3 bases; unmatched bases: 8. The CDR3 loop spans 14 amino acids. The CDR3 DNA is TGTGCCAGCGCGAGGACAGGGAACTACTATGGCTACACCTTC. This translates into CASARTGNYYGYTF.

This clone occurred a few times. V gene TRBV10-3 combines with J gene TRBJ1-4; the D is unclear. Trimming took 4 bases from V and 10 from J, leaving 10 bases between them. The CDR3 extends over 12 amino acids. Germline values: CDR1 ENHRY, CDR2 SYGVKD. The chain's CDR3 is CAISGERAKLFF. DNA of the CDR3: TGTGCCATCAGTGGGGAGAGGGCAAAACTGTTTTTT.

The chain links TRBV10-3 to TRBJ2-7; the D is unclear. CDR1 is ENHRY and CDR2 is SYGVKD in the germline V gene. This CDR3 has 15 amino acids. Trimming shortened V by 4 bases and J by 2 bases, and 15 bases separated the two germline ends. CDR3 sequence: CAISGGRNVTYEQYF. In DNA form, the CDR3 reads TGTGCCATCAGTGGAGGTCGAAACGTCACCTACGAGCAGTACTTC.

A few counts support this clone. The genes are TRBV30 and TRBJ2-2; D is ambiguous. In germline, CDR1 is GTSNPN, CDR2 SVGIG (reference sequence). V was trimmed by 1 base and J by 4 bases, leaving 7 bases between them. The CDR3 covers 13 residues. CDR3 loop: CAWSERITGELFF. DNA of the CDR3: TGTGCCTGGAGTGAGAGAATCACCGGGGAGCTGTTTTTT.

The gene calls are TRBV6-5 and TRBJ2-7, with unresolved D. Germline CDR1 MNHEY, CDR2 SVGAGI. Trimming cost V 2 bases and J 7 bases, with 6 bases left between them. The CDR3 contains 11 residues. The DNA for the CDR3 is TGTGCCAGCAGTTACGACGGGGAGCAGTACTTC. Translation: CASSYDGEQYF.

The rearrangement uses TRBV10-3 and TRBJ2-5, with a weak D call TRBD1 (7 bases). The CDR3 is made up of 14 amino acids. Trimming shortened V by 5 bases and J by 10 bases, and 20 bases separated the two germline ends. Germline assignment: CDR1 ENHRY and CDR2 SYGVKD. CDR3 DNA sequence: TGTGCCATCAGTCGATCCAGCAGGGGGGATGGCCAGTACTTC. The encoded protein is CAISRSSRGDGQYF.

This sequence joins TRBV28 and TRBJ1-3; D ambiguous. Germline-derived CDR1 and CDR2 are MDHEN and SYDVKM. Between the trimmed V and J ends, which lost 4 bases and 0 bases, there was a span of 7 bases. This CDR3 is built from 14 residues. The CDR3 is CASSSSASGNTIYF. The CDR3 DNA sequence: TGTGCCAGCAGTTCATCTGCCTCTGGAAACACCATATATTTT. The variable domain in full, with the rest retrieved from reference TRBV28 and TRBJ1-3, is DVKVTQSSRYLVKRTGEKVFLECVQDMDHENMFWYRQDPGLGLRLIYFSYDVKMKEKGDIPEGYSVSREKKERFSLILESASTNQTSMYLCASSSSASGNTIYFGEGSWLTVV.

The gene calls are TRBV27 and TRBJ2-2; weak D call: TRBD2 (5 bases). Per the germline V gene, CDR1 is MNHEY and CDR2 is SMNVEV (reference sequence). V lost 5 bases to trimming and J lost 8 bases, with 9 bases between them. The CDR3 is 12 amino acids. The CDR3 bases are TGTGCCAGCAGTCGCATAGCGGGGGAGCTGTTTTTT. Residues: CASSRIAGELFF.

This chain links TRBV5-1 with TRBJ2-1, with 7 nucleotides matching TRBD2. Germline CDR1 SGHRS, CDR2 YFSETQ. The V and J ends lost 1 base and 1 base, in that order; junction bases with no gene match: 5. The length of the CDR3 is 16 residues. The CDR3 here is CASSLSRGLSYNEQFF. CDR3 in DNA: TGCGCCAGCAGCTTGTCGCGGGGACTATCCTACAATGAGCAGTTCTTC.

The V and J genes are TRBV9 and TRBJ1-5, with no clear D. V lost 4 bases to trimming and J lost 0 bases, with 11 bases between them. Germline CDR1 is SGDLS and CDR2 is YYNGEE. The CDR3 is 15 amino acids. The CDR3 loop reads CASSTNSNSNQPQHF. The CDR3 bases are TGTGCCAGCAGCACCAACAGTAATAGCAATCAGCCCCAGCATTTT.

V usage is TRBV19 and J usage is TRBJ1-4; D ambiguous. CDR1 LNHDA and CDR2 SQIVND come from the germline V gene (reference sequence). V dropped 3 bases and J dropped 8 bases, with 10 bases sitting between them. This CDR3 has 13 amino acids. CDR3 region: CASSINPTEKLFF. The DNA for the CDR3 is TGTGCCAGTAGTATCAACCCCACCGAAAAACTGTTTTTT.

The V gene is TRBV11-3, the J gene TRBJ2-3, with D possibly being TRBD1 (6 bases). The V end was cut by 1 base, the J end by 1 base, with 9 bases between. CDR3 size: 15 residues. Germline values: CDR1 SGHNT, CDR2 YENEEA. The DNA for the CDR3 is TGTGCCAGCAGCTTAGCTGCAGGGGGCACAGATACGCAGTATTTT. This encodes CASSLAAGGTDTQYF.

This chain joins TRBV27 and TRBJ2-1, with D possibly matching TRBD2 (5 bases). This CDR3 has 14 residues. Germline V gene data show CDR1 as MNHEY and CDR2 as SMNVEV (reference sequence). The ends were cut back, 4 bases at V and 5 bases at J, with 12 bases in the middle. CDR3 DNA sequence: TGTGCCAGCAGTTCGGGGTATCTCAACAATGAGCAGTTCTTC. Its protein product is CASSSGYLNNEQFF.